This T cell receptor (beta chain) stems from a study of blood T cell repertoires in COVID-19. CDR1 and CDR2 from the germline V gene are SNHLY and FYNNEI. V was cut by 6 bases and J by 9 bases, with 15 bases left in between. The CDR3 is made up of 14 amino acids. Libraries were prepared by immunoSEQ multiplex PCR; TCRdb keeps only in-frame clonotypes and omits some of them. The table lists about 250,000 clones, just over 85% of them singletons. Recruits, aged roughly 18 to 95 years, lived in under 25 US areas. This clonotype was sampled from a man younger than 35 who had recovered from COVID-19. V gene TRBV2 combines with J gene TRBJ1-6; D may be TRBD1 (6 bases). What was sequenced was PBMCs or T cells enriched from blood (not recorded which). CDR3 region: CASSQDRLSSPLHF. The CDR3 coding sequence is TGTGCCAGCAGCCAAGACAGGCTGAGTTCACCCCTCCACTTT. The whole variable domain, remainder taken from reference TRBV2 and TRBJ1-6, is EPEVTQTPSHQVTQMGQEVILRCVPISNHLYFYWYRQILGQKVEFLVSFYNNEISEKSEIFDDQFSVERPDGSNFTLKIRSTKLEDSAMYFCASSQDRLSSPLHFGNGTRLTVT.